The present T cell receptor beta chain was sequenced within a study of OX40 agonist ivuxolimab in advanced cancers. At the level of the study: Two patients with cutaneous melanoma and one with hepatocellular carcinoma, three in total, showed partial responses. Study-level results: CD4+ and CD8+ blood T cells expanded clonally by week 6 at 0.1 to 3.0 mg/kg. Among the lowest levels of clonal expansion were found in partial responders at 0.1-3.0 mg/kg.

The CDR3 runs 16 residues. V lost 5 bases and J 0 bases, leaving 18 bases between the germline ends. Germline CDR1 is SGHKS and CDR2 is YYEKEE (reference sequence). Note on this clone: Its target is unknown.

Generated by immunoSEQ multiplex PCR, the TCRdb table keeps only in-frame clones and is missing some. Of tens of thousands of clones in the sample, under 95% are singletons; the top ten hold around 0.51%. The rearrangement links TRBV5-5 to TRBJ2-7; D is possibly TRBD1 (6 bases). The receptor was isolated from an adult with an advanced solid tumor such as melanoma, head and neck, liver or kidney cancer. This material consisted of CD4+ or CD8+ T cells sorted from blood, taken in a trial of the OX40 agonist ivuxolimab. The CDR3 nucleotides are TGTGCCAGCAGGAACACCGGACAGTCGACCTCCTACGAGCAGTACTTC. Its translation is CASRNTGQSTSYEQYF.